This T cell receptor beta chain was sequenced in a study of blood T cell repertoires in COVID-19. Here immunoSEQ multiplex PCR was the method, and the copy in TCRdb shows in-frame clones only, minus some. Counted here are about 32,000 clones, roughly 93% occurring once; the ten biggest clones make up approximately 0.95%. Germline V CDR1 and CDR2: SGHVS, FQNEAQ. V was shortened by 0 bases and J by 5 bases, with 14 bases between the two germline ends. This CDR3 comprises 16 residues. Sequencing was performed on peripheral blood. This TCR came from a male donor with active COVID-19. V and J are TRBV7-8 and TRBJ2-1, with a possible D match to TRBD1 (6 bases). CDR3 protein: CASSLATGFLNNEQFF. The CDR3 region has the DNA TGTGCCAGCAGCTTAGCGACAGGCTTCCTAAACAATGAGCAGTTCTTC. Using reference TRBV7-8 and TRBJ2-1 for the parts outside the CDR3, the full variable domain is GAGVSQSPRYKVAKRGQDVALRCDPISGHVSLFWYQQALGQGPEFLTYFQNEAQLDKSGLPSDRFFAERPEGSVSTLKIQRTQQEDSAVYLCASSLATGFLNNEQFFGPGTRLTVL.